The 18 T cell receptor beta chains below were found in one sample sequenced in a study of shared clonotypes between healthy human individuals. Only in-frame clones appear in the TCRdb table, and some are missing; sequencing was by immunoSEQ multiplex PCR. The sample contains roughly 2.1 million clones, approximately 94% of which appear only once. Positively selected for CCR7, the CD45RO-negative cells used as naive CD8 cells excluded terminally differentiated effector memory CD45RA+ cells. What was sequenced was naive CD8+ T cells from PBMCs. The source is a man aged 18-30 years in good health. Some clones in this sample may be carry-over from other donors' samples.

The chain recombines TRBV6-6 with TRBJ1-5; D unclear. The CDR3 is 14 amino acids. V lost 0 bases, J lost 7 bases, and 10 bases lay in between. Germline loops: CDR1 MNHNY, CDR2 SVGAGI (reference sequence). The CDR3 DNA is TGTGCCAGCAGTTACTCGGCAGTGTCACAGCCCCAGCATTTT. It translates to CASSYSAVSQPQHF.

The chain employs TRBV30 and TRBJ2-7, with D possibly TRBD1 on 7 matching bases. From germline, CDR1 is GTSNPN and CDR2 SVGIG (reference sequence). V shed 1 base and J shed 6 bases, with 13 bases lying between them. The CDR3 sequence is 13 residues long. The CDR3 bases are TGTGCCTGGAGTGAGGGGGCGCGGGGCGAGCAGTACTTC. It encodes CAWSEGARGEQYF.

The chain carries TRBV6-1 and TRBJ1-1; TRBD1 might be the D (6 bases). Germline-derived CDR1 and CDR2 are MNHNS and SASEGT. The CDR3 runs to 15 residues. The V and J ends lost 2 bases and 6 bases respectively, with 16 bases between them. CDR3 DNA: TGTGCCAGCAGTGAACTGTATGGGGGCTCGGCTGAAGCTTTCTTT. Its translation: CASSELYGGSAEAFF.

V and J are TRBV19 and TRBJ2-7; D may be TRBD1 (5 bases). The CDR3 is made up of 16 amino acids. Germline loops: CDR1 LNHDA, CDR2 SQIVND (reference sequence). Trimming pared 2 bases from V and 2 bases from J, leaving 16 bases between. CDR3 sequence (DNA): TGTGCCAGTAGTATACGAGACCGAGACAGTACCTACGAGCAGTACTTC. Protein: CASSIRDRDSTYEQYF.

This rearrangement joins TRBV27 to TRBJ2-1; TRBD2 aligns across 7 bases. This CDR3 has 17 amino acids. Per the germline V gene, CDR1 is MNHEY and CDR2 is SMNVEV (reference sequence). V lost 6 bases to trimming and J lost 4 bases; unmatched junction nucleotides: 15. CDR3 bases: TGTGCCAGCAGCCCTGAGACCGGACTAGTGGGGTACAATGAGCAGTTCTTC. It is translated as CASSPETGLVGYNEQFF.

This clone was seen a few times. The junction shows a germline mismatch at one end, possibly a read error. The J gene is TRBJ1-2, the V gene TRBV7-2, with D unclear. The CDR3 consists of 16 residues. Germline V gene lookup returns CDR1 SGHTA and CDR2 FQGNSA. Written as DNA, the CDR3 is TGTGCCAGCACCTTAATGCACAGCGAAATTAACTATGGCTACACCTTC. Amino acids: CASTLMHSEINYGYTF.

The chain carries TRBV7-9 and TRBJ2-7, with TRBD2 matching 9 bases. Germline V CDR1 and CDR2: SEHNR, FQNEAQ (reference sequence). Losses at the gene ends were 1 base for V and 0 bases for J; bases not matched to a gene: 4. This CDR3 comprises 16 residues. The CDR3 is CASSLGPSGNSYEQYF. Written as DNA, the CDR3 is TGTGCCAGCAGCTTAGGACCTAGCGGGAACTCCTACGAGCAGTACTTC.

As for this clone: Other nucleotide sequences in the sample specify the same CDR3. This chain connects TRBV9 to TRBJ2-7; 8 nucleotides match TRBD1. CDR3 size: 13 residues. Germline V gene lookup returns CDR1 SGDLS and CDR2 YYNGEE. V trimming: 4 bases; J trimming: 3 bases; junction bases outside the gene matches: 3. For the CDR3, the DNA is TGTGCCAGCAGCCTCGGACAGGGCTACGAGCAGTACTTC. This translates into CASSLGQGYEQYF. The full variable domain, in which reference TRBV9 and TRBJ2-7 provide the parts outside the CDR3, is DSGVTQTPKHLITATGQRVTLRCSPRSGDLSVYWYQQSLDQGLQFLIQYYNGEERAKGNILERFSAQQFPDLHSELNLSSLELGDSALYFCASSLGQGYEQYFGPGTRLTVT.

This clone was observed once. The chain links TRBV9 to TRBJ2-3, with 8 bases matching TRBD1. CDR3 length: 15 amino acids. In germline, CDR1 is SGDLS, CDR2 YYNGEE. V lost 4 bases to trimming and J lost 3 bases; unmatched junction nucleotides: 7. CDR3 sequence: CASSLQGARTDTQYF. The CDR3 DNA is TGTGCCAGCAGCCTCCAGGGGGCGAGAACAGATACGCAGTATTTT.

The J gene is TRBJ2-7, the V gene TRBV1; the D call of TRBD2 is as the table states it, not checked on the DNA. TRBV1 is annotated as a pseudogene. The CDR3 is 15 residues long. The CDR3 DNA follows: TGCACCAGCAGCCAAGATCGGAGGGTTCGGGGGGAGCAGTACTTC. The encoded protein is CTSSQDRRVRGEQYF.

In DNA form, the CDR3 reads TGTGCCAGCAGCCAAGATAGTCGGGAGAGGGTGAACACCGGGGAGCTGTTTTTT. Amino acid sequence: CASSQDSRERVNTGELFF. The genes are TRBV14 and TRBJ2-2; tentative D call: TRBD2 (6 bases). CDR1 is SGHDN, CDR2 FVKESK, per germline. The CDR3 extends over 18 amino acids. V lost 0 bases, J lost 1 base, and 15 bases lay in between.

The chain employs TRBV10-3 and TRBJ2-1; the D gene is possibly TRBD1 (6 bases). The CDR3 runs 16 residues. V lost 4 bases and J 5 bases, leaving 18 bases between the germline ends. Germline-derived CDR1 and CDR2 are ENHRY and SYGVKD. Here the CDR3 DNA reads TGTGCCATCAGTGTGGGGGCGGAACACCTCAACAATGAGCAGTTCTTC. This translates into CAISVGAEHLNNEQFF.

A remark on this clone: Distinct nucleotide sequences in the sample also encode this CDR3. This chain links TRBV27 with TRBJ1-1; D not certain. V was pared by 1 base and J by 0 bases, with 9 bases between. This CDR3 region has 15 residues. CDR1 and CDR2 from the germline V gene are MNHEY and SMNVEV (reference sequence). The CDR3 reads CASSLFRGMNTEAFF. CDR3 sequence (DNA): TGTGCCAGCAGTTTATTTCGGGGTATGAACACTGAAGCTTTCTTT.

The chain has TRBV7-6 and TRBJ2-2; D is possibly TRBD2 (6 bases). V dropped 0 bases and J dropped 6 bases, with 11 bases sitting between them. The germline V gene has CDR1 SGHVS and CDR2 FNYEAQ. CDR3 length equals 15 residues. The CDR3 DNA sequence: TGTGCCAGCAGCTTAGCGGGGGGATTTGCCGGGGAGCTGTTTTTT. Amino acid sequence: CASSLAGGFAGELFF.

V usage is TRBV28 and J usage is TRBJ2-7; D is possibly TRBD1 or TRBD2 (5 bases each). Trimming left V 2 bases short and J 2 bases short, with 16 bases between. Germline CDR1 reads MDHEN; CDR2 reads SYDVKM. This CDR3 comprises 16 residues. The CDR3 is CASSLRGFLIAYEQYF. CDR3 in DNA: TGTGCCAGCAGTTTACGGGGCTTCCTGATAGCCTACGAGCAGTACTTC.

This sequence joins TRBV9 and TRBJ1-2; D is ambiguous. Between the trimmed V and J ends, which lost 4 bases and 3 bases, there was a span of 22 bases. The CDR3 runs 17 residues. The germline V gene has CDR1 SGDLS and CDR2 YYNGEE. For the CDR3, the DNA is TGTGCCAGCAGCACCCCGCACGCACCCCTCCGAGACTATGGCTACACCTTC. This sequence encodes CASSTPHAPLRDYGYTF.

This sequence joins TRBV28 and TRBJ2-1, with 10 bases fitting TRBD2. The germline CDR1 and CDR2 sequences are MDHEN and SYDVKM. This CDR3 comprises 17 residues. The V gene end was trimmed by 5 bases and the J gene end by 5 bases; junction bases not matched to a gene: 12. The CDR3 bases are TGTGCCAGCAGTGAGATGGAGATAGCGGGAGGTCACAATGAGCAGTTCTTC. It codes for CASSEMEIAGGHNEQFF.

This CDR3 is CASSPDGELFF. CDR3 in DNA: TGTGCCAGCTCACCTGACGGGGAGCTGTTTTTT. The J gene is TRBJ2-2, the V gene TRBV18; D call uncertain. V lost 3 bases and J 7 bases, leaving 3 bases between the germline ends. The germline V gene has CDR1 KGHSH and CDR2 LQKENI. The CDR3 has 11 amino acids.